This TCR beta chain was identified in a study of T cells in narcolepsy. Findings and limits, study-wide: Blood of same and different patients, but not healthy controls, reportedly held recurring autoreactive clonotypes.

Assay: immunoSEQ multiplex PCR; the TCRdb copy retains only in-frame clones and omits some. The table lists around 18,000 clones, around 77% of them singletons. This CDR3 is 15 amino acids long. From germline, CDR1 is SGHTA and CDR2 FQGTGA. V lost 2 bases and J lost 7; bases outside the gene matches: 11. Note on this clone: No antigen is known for it.

Sample: CD45RA- memory CD8+ T cells from PBMCs. V gene TRBV7-3 combines with J gene TRBJ2-7, with 7 bases that match TRBD2. This sequence originates from a human donor with narcolepsy. The CDR3 DNA reads TGTGCCAGCAGCTTATTTGGGCGGGAGACGGATGAGCAGTACTTC. The encoded protein is CASSLFGRETDEQYF.